This paragraph reports one T cell receptor beta chain. Construction of the TCRbeta library involved unique molecular identifiers. Via MiXCR, TCRdb re-called the PCR reads, giving one row per CDR3 protein. The table shows a few hundred thousand distinct CDR3 sequences, with 10% occurring only once. The sample belongs to a study of T-cell reconstitution after alpha-beta-depleted transplantation in children. The CDR3 is made up of 15 amino acids. Between the trimmed V and J ends, which lost 2 bases and 4 bases, there was a span of 13 bases. Sequenced here: PBMCs from the stem cell graft donor, sampled from the stem cell graft. This TCR derives from a human donor who donated a stem cell graft to a child with acute lymphoblastic leukemia. V is TRBV12-3 or TRBV12-4 and J is TRBJ2-3; the D gene is possibly TRBD2 (6 bases). CDR3 protein: CASSLIYGSADTQYF. CDR3 coding DNA: TGTGCCAGCAGTTTAATCTACGGGAGCGCAGATACGCAGTATTTT.